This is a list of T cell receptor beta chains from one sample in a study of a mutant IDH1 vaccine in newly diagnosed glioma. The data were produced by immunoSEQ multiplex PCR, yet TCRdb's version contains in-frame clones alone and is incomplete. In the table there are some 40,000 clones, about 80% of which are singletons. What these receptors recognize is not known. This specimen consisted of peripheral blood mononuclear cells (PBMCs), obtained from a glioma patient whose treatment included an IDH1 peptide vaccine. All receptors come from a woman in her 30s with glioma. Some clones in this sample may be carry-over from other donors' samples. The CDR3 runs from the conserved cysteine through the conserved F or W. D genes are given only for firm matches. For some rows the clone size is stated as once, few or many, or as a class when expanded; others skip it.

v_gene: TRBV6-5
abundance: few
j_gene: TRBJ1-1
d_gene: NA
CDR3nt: TGTGCCAGCAGCTTACTCCTTAGGACAGTAGCTTTCTTT
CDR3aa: CASSLLLRTVAFF

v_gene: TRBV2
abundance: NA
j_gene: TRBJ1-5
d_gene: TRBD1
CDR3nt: TGTGCCAGCAGAGCTGGACAGGGAGGTCAGCCCCAGCATTTT
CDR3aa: CASRAGQGGQPQHF

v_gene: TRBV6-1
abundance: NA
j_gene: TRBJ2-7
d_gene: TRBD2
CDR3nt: TGTGCCAGCTTTAGCGGGAGCACCTCCTACGAGCAGTACTTC
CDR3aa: CASFSGSTSYEQYF

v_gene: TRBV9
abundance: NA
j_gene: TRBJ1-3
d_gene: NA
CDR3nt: TGTGCCAGCAGCTTCGGAAACACCATATATTTT
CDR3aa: CASSFGNTIYF

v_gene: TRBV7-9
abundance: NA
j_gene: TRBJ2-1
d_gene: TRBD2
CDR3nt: TGTGCCAGCAGTGTAACTAGCGGGATGAATGAGCAGTTCTTC
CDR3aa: CASSVTSGMNEQFF

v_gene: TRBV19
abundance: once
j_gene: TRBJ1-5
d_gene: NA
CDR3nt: TGTGCCAGTACCCCCGGCAGGTTTTGGCAGCCCCAGCATTTT
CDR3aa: CASTPGRFWQPQHF

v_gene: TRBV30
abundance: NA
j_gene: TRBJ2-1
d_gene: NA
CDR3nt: TGTGCCTGGAGTGTAATAAGCTACAATGAGCAGTTCTTC
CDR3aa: CAWSVISYNEQFF

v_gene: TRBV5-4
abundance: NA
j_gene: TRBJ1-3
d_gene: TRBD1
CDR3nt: TGTGCCAGCGGACAGGGAGGAAACACCATATATTTT
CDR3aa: CASGQGGNTIYF

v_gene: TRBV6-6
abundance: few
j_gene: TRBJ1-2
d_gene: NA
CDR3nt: TGTGCCAGCAGTTCGTCCCCCGAATGGGAGGGCTACACCTTC
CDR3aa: CASSSSPEWEGYTF

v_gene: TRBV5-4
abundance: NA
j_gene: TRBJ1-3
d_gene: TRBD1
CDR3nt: TGTGCCAGCAGCTCGACAGGGGCGGACACCATATATTTT
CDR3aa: CASSSTGADTIYF

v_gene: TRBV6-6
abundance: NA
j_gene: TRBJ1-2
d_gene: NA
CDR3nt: TGTGCCAGCAGTTACGCAGGGAACTATGGCTACACCTTC
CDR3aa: CASSYAGNYGYTF

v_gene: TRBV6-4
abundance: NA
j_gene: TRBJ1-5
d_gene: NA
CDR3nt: TGTGCCAGCAGTGACTCTACACTACAAGTCCGGCAGCCCCAGCATTTT
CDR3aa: CASSDSTLQVRQPQHF

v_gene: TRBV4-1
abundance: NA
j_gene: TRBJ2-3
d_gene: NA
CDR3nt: TGCGCCAGCAGCCACCCTGGGGGAGATACGCAGTATTTT
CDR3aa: CASSHPGGDTQYF

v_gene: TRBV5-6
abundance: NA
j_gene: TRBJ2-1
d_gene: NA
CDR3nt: TGTGCCAGCAGCTTGGGAATAGCCCATGGCTACAATGAGCAGTTCTTC
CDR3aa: CASSLGIAHGYNEQFF

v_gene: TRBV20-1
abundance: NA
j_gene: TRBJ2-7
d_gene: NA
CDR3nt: TGCAGTGCTAGAGAGGGCAGGGCGACCATCTTC
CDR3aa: CSAREGRATIF

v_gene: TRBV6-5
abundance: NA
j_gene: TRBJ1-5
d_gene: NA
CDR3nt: TGTGCCAGCAGTTACGACCTAAATCAGCCCCAGCATTTT
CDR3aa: CASSYDLNQPQHF

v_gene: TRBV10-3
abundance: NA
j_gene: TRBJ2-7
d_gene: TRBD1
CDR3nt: TGTGCCATCAGTGAGCCCGGACAGGGAAGGGGGTACGAGCAGTACTTC
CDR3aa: CAISEPGQGRGYEQYF

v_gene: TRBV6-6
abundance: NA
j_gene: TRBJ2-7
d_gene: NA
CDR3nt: TGTGCCAGCAGTTACGGGGGCGGGAGCCCCTCCCGGGAGCAGTACTTC
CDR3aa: CASSYGGGSPSREQYF

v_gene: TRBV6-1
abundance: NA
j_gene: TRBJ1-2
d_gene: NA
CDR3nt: TGTGCCAGCAGTGAAACAGGGCAGGTCTATGGCTACACCTTC
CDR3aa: CASSETGQVYGYTF

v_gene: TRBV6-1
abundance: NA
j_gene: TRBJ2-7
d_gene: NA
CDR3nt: TGTGCCAGCACCCTTCGAGGGCGGCCCGCCTACGAGCAGTACTTC
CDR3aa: CASTLRGRPAYEQYF

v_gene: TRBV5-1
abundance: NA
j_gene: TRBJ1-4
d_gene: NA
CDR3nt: TGCGCCAGCAGCTCTAATTTGGGCTCAACTAATGAAAAACTGTTTTTT
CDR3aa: CASSSNLGSTNEKLFF

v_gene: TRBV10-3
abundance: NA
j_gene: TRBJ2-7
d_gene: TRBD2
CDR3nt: TGTGCCTCAGGGACTAGCGACTCCTACGAGCAGTACTTC
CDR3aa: CASGTSDSYEQYF

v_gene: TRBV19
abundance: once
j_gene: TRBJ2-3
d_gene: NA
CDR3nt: TGTGCCAGTAGTATAGGGTCACCCACAGATACGCAGTATTTT
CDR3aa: CASSIGSPTDTQYF